What follows describes a single T cell receptor (beta chain). This clone showed up just once. It has no known antigen specificity. One base away there is no much larger clone; base qualities are not given. Libraries were made using the immunoSEQ multiplex PCR assay. To provide template for TCR sequencing, every sample had RNA extracted and reverse transcribed into cDNA. First-strand cDNA was synthesized with SuperScript III using a 2:1 mix of oligo-dT and random hexamers. Amplification bias was assessed with a synthetic immune receptor repertoire, and residual bias was removed computationally. The authors' pipeline ran thus. Raw reads were preprocessed to remove errors, and CDR3 was defined by IMGT conventions from the conserved cysteine to phenylalanine. To get clonality, Shannon entropy was normalized by log2 of the number of productive unique TCRs and the result was subtracted from 1. Scalp TCRbeta sequences were cross-referenced with sorted blood CD4 and CD8 repertoires so that the CD4 or CD8 identity of scalp clones could be inferred. The source is immuneACCESS, and TCRdb retained only in-frame sequences with V and J called. Part of the clones is not carried over; for the studies checked, unresolved V genes explain less than half of this, and the remainder is unexplained. V, J and clone size are those of that table, while D and trimming were read from the DNA. Here the sample has roughly 120,000 clones; over 60% occur a single time. Together, the top ten hold around 2.7% of the sample.

This specimen belongs to a study of CD8+ T cells in alopecia areata (dated by TCRdb to between 2018 and 2020). About the study as a whole: In both human patients and the C3H/HeJ mouse model, the study applied high-throughput TCRbeta sequencing to look at T cell clonal expansion in alopecia areata. RNA was extracted with the PAXgene miRNA kit for fixed scalp, the miRNeasy kit for PBMCs, and the RNeasy kit for mouse skin. On the human side, TCRbeta sequencing was run on scalp tissue and on sorted CD4+ and CD8+ peripheral blood T cells from healthy controls and from alopecia areata patients with either patchy or totalis/universalis disease. immunoSEQ multiplex PCR using 35 Vbeta forward primers and 13 Jbeta reverse primers was used to amplify TCRbeta CDR3 regions. Clonality in the scalp was compared among normal scalp (n=4), patchy alopecia areata scalp (n=8), and alopecia totalis/universalis scalp (n=8). Paper-wide results and their limitations: Compared with mice, TCR sequences shared between patients were less clear, possibly partly because of HLA diversity across the patient population. Unlike mouse skin, which is dominated by gammadelta T cells, normal human skin has resident alphabeta T cells that are also sequenced, and this complicates analysis of the scalp TCR repertoire. Compared with normal scalp, lesional scalp had higher clonality and more expanded CD8+ clones, particularly in alopecia totalis/universalis, a pattern that suggests antigenic drive.

PBMCs were isolated by density centrifugation and stained for CD3, CD4 and CD8, after which CD4+ and CD8+ T cells were sorted on a FACSAria. Scalp biopsies and blood samples were obtained from unaffected controls. CDR1 is given as LGHNA and CDR2 as YNFKEQ, both from the germline V gene. From cysteine to phenylalanine, the CDR3 is 14 amino acids long. Of all the DNA, just the CDR3 is kept, 42 bases in frame from base 1. V lost 2 bases and J lost 8 bases; the stretch between them is 15 bases long. Material: CD4+ T cells sorted from blood. The V and J genes are TRBV4-2 and TRBJ1-2; the D gene identity is not certain. The source of this sequence is a human donor in good health. The nucleotides read TGTGCCAGCAGCCAAAAGACCGACTACGGAGGCTACACCTTC. Protein translation: CASSQKTDYGGYTF.